This T cell receptor (beta chain) stems from a study of T-cell reconstitution after alpha-beta-depleted transplantation in children. Germline CDR1 reads DFQATT; CDR2 reads SNEGSKA (reference sequence). Trimming took off 6 bases at V and 3 bases at J, with 12 bases between the two ends. This CDR3 has 12 amino acids. A TCRbeta library incorporating unique molecular identifiers was prepared. Via MiXCR, TCRdb re-called the PCR reads, giving one row per CDR3 protein. This repertoire shows about 610,000 distinct CDR3 sequences, under 12% found once; its top ten account for roughly 4%. This clonotype has ten or more counts.

This TCR came from a human donor who donated a stem cell graft to a child with acute myeloid leukemia. The input for sequencing was PBMCs from the stem cell graft donor, taken from the stem cell graft. The chain is built from TRBV20-1 and TRBJ2-7, with D perhaps given as TRBD1 or TRBD2 (5 bases each). The DNA of the CDR3 is TGCAGTGCACAGGCACTAGGCTACGAGCAGTACTTC. Its protein product is CSAQALGYEQYF.